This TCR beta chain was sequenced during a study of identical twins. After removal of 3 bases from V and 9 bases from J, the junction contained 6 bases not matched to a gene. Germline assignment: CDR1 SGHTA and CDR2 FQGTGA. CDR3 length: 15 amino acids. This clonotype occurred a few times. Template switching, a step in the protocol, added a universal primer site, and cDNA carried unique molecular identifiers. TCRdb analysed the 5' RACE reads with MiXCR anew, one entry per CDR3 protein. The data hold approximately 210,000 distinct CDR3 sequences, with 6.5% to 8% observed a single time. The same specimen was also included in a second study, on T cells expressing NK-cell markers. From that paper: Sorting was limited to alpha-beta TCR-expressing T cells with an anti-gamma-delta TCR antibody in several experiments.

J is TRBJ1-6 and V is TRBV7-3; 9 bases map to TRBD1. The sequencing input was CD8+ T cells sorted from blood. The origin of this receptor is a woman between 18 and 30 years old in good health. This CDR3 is CASSFTGGSGSPLHF. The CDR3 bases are TGTGCCAGCAGCTTTACAGGGGGCTCGGGTTCACCCCTCCACTTT.